Listed below are T cell receptor beta chains from one sample, sequenced in a study of T-cell reconstitution after alpha-beta-depleted transplantation in children. In TCRdb, the PCR reads were re-called with MiXCR into one record per CDR3 protein. This sample yields approximately 1,000,000 distinct CDR3 sequences, of which roughly 29% are seen a single time; about 28% belongs to the top ten. Sequencing was performed on PBMCs, mostly from graft donor cells, taken 360 days after TCRalphabeta/CD19-depleted stem cell transplant. These receptors all stem from a boy under three years old who had a stem cell transplant for SCID, so the T cells may come from the graft donor. CDR3s include the opening cysteine and the closing phenylalanine or tryptophan.

j_call v_call cdr3_length cdr3_aa
TRBJ2-1 TRBV4-3 15 CASSQDSGQYNEQFF
TRBJ1-1 TRBV3-1 15 CASSLRGGGNTEAFF
TRBJ2-1 TRBV11-2 15 CASSFPARNYNEQFF
TRBJ2-4 TRBV21-1 18 CASSKAEGWGQAKNIQYF
TRBJ2-5 TRBV15 14 CATRVGYGGETQYF
TRBJ1-1 TRBV3-1 13 CASSQDPYTEAFF
TRBJ2-5 TRBV7-2 13 CASSFRSRETQYF
TRBJ1-5 TRBV7-2 15 CASSWRGGRNQPQHF
TRBJ2-7 TRBV7-3 14 CASSPRDDAREQYF
TRBJ2-1 TRBV6-1 16 CASSRDGLGSYNEQFF
TRBJ1-1 TRBV7-9 13 CASSPPGSTEAFF
TRBJ2-1 TRBV6-5 16 CASSLSRTSSYNEQFF
TRBJ1-1 TRBV7-9 13 CASSPLAGQGAFF
TRBJ2-1 TRBV4-3 17 CASSQEEGAGGRDEQFF
TRBJ2-7 TRBV10-2 15 CASKGQQGVWYEQYF
TRBJ1-4 TRBV12-3/TRBV12-4 13 CASSPRTDGKLFF
TRBJ2-3 TRBV27 13 CASGVTNQDTQYF
TRBJ2-5 TRBV5-1 17 CASSLATSGGAGETQYF
TRBJ2-2 TRBV4-1 18 CASSQDGSPVFYTGELFF
TRBJ2-1 TRBV20-1 15 CSARVRQGGTNEQFF
TRBJ2-3 TRBV5-1 15 CASSSTGGPGDTQYF
TRBJ2-7 TRBV10-3 15 CAISDPTGLSYEQYF
TRBJ1-2 TRBV29-1 16 CSVEDPETESNYGYTF
TRBJ2-7 TRBV11-2 12 CASSSGPYEQYF
TRBJ2-7 TRBV12-3/TRBV12-4 16 CASSLSFRGQGYEQYF
TRBJ1-1 TRBV20-1 12 CSADRGATEAFF
TRBJ2-3 TRBV7-8 17 CASSLVRGKIGTDTQYF
TRBJ1-5 TRBV12-3/TRBV12-4 15 CASDFGTARNQPQHF
TRBJ2-2 TRBV11-2 15 CASSSLRGTTGELFF
TRBJ1-4 TRBV28 15 CASSFMGQINEKLFF
TRBJ2-5 TRBV7-2 18 CASSLGLVAGGRRETQYF
TRBJ2-7 TRBV6-5 15 CASSYSTGRGDEQYF
TRBJ2-3 TRBV7-8 15 CASIPSGDYTDTQYF
TRBJ2-7 TRBV5-1 13 CASSSGHSYEQYF
TRBJ2-1 TRBV24-1 15 CATDPGGRGHNEQFF
TRBJ2-4 TRBV27 14 CASSPRLLTNIQYF
TRBJ2-5 TRBV12-3/TRBV12-4 18 CATSPGTRTSALQETQYF
TRBJ2-3 TRBV15 18 CATSREVLVGGGTDTQYF
TRBJ1-6 TRBV4-1 16 CASSQVGGVRGSPLHF
TRBJ1-1 TRBV29-1 13 CSVEGAPGAEAFF
TRBJ1-2 TRBV9 14 CASSGGQGGLGYTF